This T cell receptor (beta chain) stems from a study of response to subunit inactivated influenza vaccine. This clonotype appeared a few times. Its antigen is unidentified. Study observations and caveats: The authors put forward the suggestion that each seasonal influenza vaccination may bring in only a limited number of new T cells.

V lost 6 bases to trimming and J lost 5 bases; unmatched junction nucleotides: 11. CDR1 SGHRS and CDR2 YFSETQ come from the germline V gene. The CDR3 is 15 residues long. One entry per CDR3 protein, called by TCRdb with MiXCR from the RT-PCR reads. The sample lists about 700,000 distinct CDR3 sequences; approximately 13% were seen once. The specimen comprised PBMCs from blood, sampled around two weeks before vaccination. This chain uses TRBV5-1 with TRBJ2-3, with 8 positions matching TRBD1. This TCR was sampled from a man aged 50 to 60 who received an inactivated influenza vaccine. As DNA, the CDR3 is TGCGCCAGCACCGTCGGGCAGGGGGCAGGAGATACGCAGTATTTT. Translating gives CASTVGQGAGDTQYF.